The 32 T cell receptor beta chains below come from one sample, sequenced in a study of cytomegalovirus exposure and HLA in healthy donors. The PCR made use of 60 Vbeta and 13 Jbeta primers. Only in-frame clones appear in the TCRdb table, and some are missing; sequencing was by immunoSEQ multiplex PCR. Of 110,000 to 150,000 clones listed, around 75% are singletons. Sequenced input: PBMCs. The receptors stem from a man aged 35-49 years in good health and CMV-seronegative.

The chain recombines TRBV9 with TRBJ2-1; 9 positions agree with TRBD2. CDR1 and CDR2 from the germline V gene are SGDLS and YYNGEE. With V trimmed by 6 bases and J by 9 bases, 10 bases remained unmatched. This CDR3 is 14 amino acids long. For the CDR3, the DNA is TGTGCCAGCACCAGCGGGGGGACGTCGGGTGAGCAGTTCTTC. Its protein product is CASTSGGTSGEQFF.

This clone was detected a few times. This rearrangement joins TRBV4-3 to TRBJ1-4, with TRBD1 matching over 10 bases. J gave up 0 bases and V 5 bases, and 3 bases lay outside the gene matches. Looked up from germline, CDR1 is LGHNA and CDR2 is YSLEER. The CDR3 length is 16 residues. The CDR3 DNA sequence: TGCGCCAGCAGCGGGGACAGGGGATCAACTAATGAAAAACTGTTTTTT. Encoded protein: CASSGDRGSTNEKLFF.

This clone was observed once. V gene TRBV7-9 combines with J gene TRBJ2-5, with a tentative D call TRBD1 (6 bases). The J call is uncertain, as TRBJ2-7 better fits the DNA end. This CDR3 contains 14 residues. CDR1 and CDR2 (germline): SEHNR, FQNEAQ (reference sequence). In DNA form, the CDR3 reads TGTGCCAGCAGCTTAGATCAGGGGCGCTACGAGCAGTACTTC. Residues: CASSLDQGRYEQYF.

The genes are TRBV7-2 and TRBJ1-6; no reliable D call. In germline, CDR1 is SGHTA, CDR2 FQGNSA. The germline V and J ends were trimmed by 3 bases and 9 bases, with 21 bases remaining between them. The CDR3 runs to 17 residues. CDR3 loop: CASSFETRQAPGSPLHF. For the CDR3, the DNA is TGTGCCAGCAGCTTTGAAACTCGACAAGCTCCCGGTTCACCCCTCCACTTT.

This chain joins TRBV9 and TRBJ2-3; the D gene is possibly TRBD2 (5 bases). This CDR3 has 15 residues. The V and J ends lost 0 bases and 3 bases respectively, with 11 bases between them. Germline lookup yields CDR1 SGDLS and CDR2 YYNGEE. This chain's CDR3 is CASSVGVGETDTQYF. CDR3 nucleotide sequence: TGTGCCAGCAGCGTAGGAGTCGGGGAAACAGATACGCAGTATTTT.

This clone was counted once. CDR3: CASRETGLPTDTQYF. The CDR3 region has the DNA TGTGCCAGCAGGGAGACGGGACTGCCCACAGATACGCAGTATTTT. The chain recombines TRBV7-3 with TRBJ2-3, with D possibly matching TRBD2 (6 bases). Trimming took off 6 bases at V and 2 bases at J, with 15 bases between the two ends. Germline lookup yields CDR1 SGHTA and CDR2 FQGTGA. The CDR3 is made up of 15 amino acids. The full variable domain, completed using reference TRBV7-3 and TRBJ2-3, is GAGVSQTPSNKVTEKGKYVELRCDPISGHTALYWYRQSLGQGPEFLIYFQGTGAADDSGLPNDRFFAVRPEGSVSTLKIQRTERGDSAVYLCASRETGLPTDTQYFGPGTRLTVL.

The chain is built from TRBV9 and TRBJ2-7, with D hard to call. Germline-derived CDR1 and CDR2 are SGDLS and YYNGEE. The germline V and J ends were trimmed by 8 bases and 2 bases, with 17 bases remaining between them. CDR3 length: 14 amino acids. The CDR3 nucleotides read TGTGCCAGTTCGGAGAGGCCGTCCGCCTACGAGCAGTACTTC. Protein sequence: CASSERPSAYEQYF.

The chain links TRBV19 to TRBJ2-1; tentative D call: TRBD2 (6 bases). Germline CDR1 reads LNHDA; CDR2 reads SQIVND (reference sequence). Trimming stripped 5 bases from V and 0 bases from J, with 11 bases between. This CDR3 contains 15 residues. In nucleotides, the CDR3 is TGTGCCAGTAGTTGGGACTCCAGCTCCTACAATGAGCAGTTCTTC. This gives the protein CASSWDSSSYNEQFF.

This clone appeared once. The gene calls are TRBV11-3 and TRBJ2-3; D perhaps matches TRBD1 (6 bases). There are 15 residues in the CDR3. Germline CDR1 SGHNT, CDR2 YENEEA. Between the trimmed V and J ends, which lost 0 bases and 0 bases, there was a span of 7 bases. CDR3 sequence reads: CASSLDGQSTDTQYF. The CDR3 bases are TGTGCCAGCAGCTTAGATGGACAGAGCACAGATACGCAGTATTTT.

The genes are TRBV9 and TRBJ2-7; 9 nucleotides line up with TRBD1. Germline values: CDR1 SGDLS, CDR2 YYNGEE. Unmatched junction bases numbered 7, after V lost 2 bases and J lost 7 bases. This CDR3 has 14 amino acids. The CDR3 here is CASSVGTGNNEQYF. Here the CDR3 DNA reads TGTGCCAGCAGCGTCGGGACAGGGAATAATGAGCAGTACTTC.

There are a few counts of this clone. The chain joins TRBV4-3 to TRBJ1-1; D not resolved. V was trimmed by 1 base and J by 6 bases, leaving 9 bases between them. Germline V gene lookup returns CDR1 LGHNA and CDR2 YSLEER. This CDR3 has 13 residues. CDR3 bases: TGCGCCAGCAGCCAAGGAGTGCGGCCTGAAGCTTTCTTT. Its protein is CASSQGVRPEAFF.

This clone appeared once. V and J are TRBV7-2 and TRBJ1-3; 7 bases agree with TRBD1. CDR3 size: 16 residues. With 5 bases clipped from V and 2 bases from J, the junction kept 9 bases outside the gene matches. CDR1 and CDR2 (germline): SGHTA, FQGNSA. The CDR3 DNA sequence: TGTGCCAGCAGCAGCCGGGGTCAGGGGGCTGGAAACACCATATATTTT. This translates into CASSSRGQGAGNTIYF.

The J gene is TRBJ1-1, the V gene TRBV18; a weak D match, TRBD1 (6 bases). The CDR3 runs 15 residues. CDR1 and CDR2 (germline): KGHSH, LQKENI. The ends were cut back, 4 bases at V and 1 base at J, with 13 bases in the middle. The CDR3: CASSLGTGSNTEAFF. In nucleotides, the CDR3 is TGTGCCAGCTCACTCGGAACAGGGTCGAACACTGAAGCTTTCTTT. Together with reference TRBV18 and TRBJ1-1, the CDR3 gives the full variable domain: NAGVMQNPRHLVRRRGQEARLRCSPMKGHSHVYWYRQLPEEGLKFMVYLQKENIIDESGMPKERFSAEFPKEGPSILRIQQVVRGDSAAYFCASSLGTGSNTEAFFGQGTRLTVV.

This chain links TRBV6-1 with TRBJ1-2, with 8 nucleotides matching TRBD1. Germline V lookup: CDR1 MNHNS, CDR2 SASEGT. The CDR3 is made up of 15 amino acids. Unmatched junction bases numbered 6, after V lost 2 bases and J lost 4 bases. The CDR3 DNA follows: TGTGCCAGCAGTGAAAGCGGGACAGGCCTCTATGGCTACACCTTC. Its translation is CASSESGTGLYGYTF.

The chain links TRBV30 to TRBJ1-6, with 7 nucleotides matching TRBD1. Germline loops: CDR1 GTSNPN, CDR2 SVGIG (reference sequence). The J segment lost 8 bases and the V segment lost 4 bases, leaving 8 bases of the junction unmatched. CDR3 length: 14 amino acids. CDR3 coding DNA: TGTGCCTGGACTCCGGGACAGAGTTATTCACCCCTCCACTTT. Translated: CAWTPGQSYSPLHF.

V usage is TRBV5-1 and J usage is TRBJ2-1; tentatively, D is TRBD1 (5 bases). This CDR3 spans 17 amino acids. Germline V gene sequence: CDR1 SGHRS, CDR2 YFSETQ. Trimming shortened V by 0 bases and J by 2 bases, and 15 bases separated the two germline ends. CDR3 sequence (DNA): TGCGCCAGCAGCTTGGGGGCAGGGCCGTCTACCTACAATGAGCAGTTCTTC. Its translation is CASSLGAGPSTYNEQFF.

The chain links TRBV27 to TRBJ2-3; maybe TRBD2 (5 bases). With 3 bases removed from V and 2 bases from J, the gap between germline ends came to 12 bases. This CDR3 is built from 15 residues. Germline CDR1 is MNHEY and CDR2 is SMNVEV (reference sequence). The CDR3 DNA reads as TGTGCCAGCAGTTTTTGGTGGGAGCACACAGATACGCAGTATTTT. Translating it yields CASSFWWEHTDTQYF.

This clone was recorded once. This rearrangement joins TRBV9 to TRBJ2-1, with a weak D call TRBD2 (7 bases). The germline V and J ends were trimmed by 5 bases and 0 bases, with 24 bases remaining between them. Germline V CDR1 and CDR2: SGDLS, YYNGEE. The CDR3 contains 19 residues. In DNA, the CDR3 is TGTGCCAGCAGGCGCTATTCCGCGGGGGCCCAATTCTCCTACAATGAGCAGTTCTTC. This codes for CASRRYSAGAQFSYNEQFF. Using reference TRBV9 and TRBJ2-1 for the parts outside the CDR3, the full variable domain is DSGVTQTPKHLITATGQRVTLRCSPRSGDLSVYWYQQSLDQGLQFLIQYYNGEERAKGNILERFSAQQFPDLHSELNLSSLELGDSALYFCASRRYSAGAQFSYNEQFFGPGTRLTVL.

The chain carries TRBV14 and TRBJ1-2; D is unresolved. Trimming stripped 4 bases from V and 6 bases from J, with 21 bases between. The CDR3 is 16 amino acids. CDR1 SGHDN and CDR2 FVKESK come from the germline V gene. The CDR3 coding sequence is TGTGCCAGCAGCCTTGATGGTACAGACACTTCCCATGGCTACACCTTC. Translating gives CASSLDGTDTSHGYTF.

There are a few counts of this clone. The chain combines TRBV6-6 with TRBJ2-7; D possibly corresponds to TRBD1 (5 bases). CDR1 and CDR2 (germline): MNHNY, SVGAGI (reference sequence). The V and J ends lost 6 bases and 2 bases respectively, with 8 bases between them. This CDR3 spans 12 amino acids. The CDR3 here is CASRGVTYEQYF. The DNA of the CDR3 is TGTGCCAGCAGAGGGGTTACCTACGAGCAGTACTTC.

This clone was detected only a few times. V and J are TRBV29-1 and TRBJ1-1; no definite D call. This CDR3 contains 13 residues. The germline V gene encodes CDR1 SQVTM and CDR2 ANQGSEA. Deletions cut 1 base from V and 1 base from J, with 7 bases between. CDR3 in DNA: TGCAGCGTTGAAGGGGGAGGGAACACTGAAGCTTTCTTT. Residues: CSVEGGGNTEAFF.

The chain employs TRBV7-3 and TRBJ2-3; D ambiguous. There are 12 residues in the CDR3. Deletions cut 2 bases from V and 7 bases from J, with 7 bases between. Germline V gene lookup returns CDR1 SGHTA and CDR2 FQGTGA. CDR3 in amino acids: CASSLVPHTQYF. The CDR3 coding sequence is TGTGCCAGCAGCTTAGTCCCTCATACGCAGTATTTT.

The rearrangement links TRBV20-1 to TRBJ1-2; D remains unclear. The length of the CDR3 is 11 residues. CDR1 is DFQATT, CDR2 SNEGSKA, per germline (reference sequence). V gave up 6 bases and J gave up 8 bases, with 13 bases separating them. CDR3 DNA sequence: TGCAGTGCCACGTCCGAGGGCGGCTACACCTTC. It translates to CSATSEGGYTF.

This clone was found a few times. V usage is TRBV9 and J usage is TRBJ1-1, with D maybe TRBD1 (6 bases). The CDR3 spans 16 residues. Germline V gene data show CDR1 as SGDLS and CDR2 as YYNGEE. Trimming removed 3 bases at V and 0 bases at J, with 15 bases between. The CDR3 sequence: CASSARDTKVNTEAFF. As DNA, the CDR3 is TGTGCCAGCAGCGCCCGGGACACTAAGGTGAACACTGAAGCTTTCTTT.

This chain connects TRBV7-8 to TRBJ2-7, with a weak D call TRBD1 (6 bases). Looked up from germline, CDR1 is SGHVS and CDR2 is FQNEAQ. Trimming stripped 3 bases from V and 3 bases from J, with 9 bases between. CDR3 size: 13 residues. The CDR3 spells CASSLDRVYEQYF. Here the CDR3 DNA reads TGTGCCAGCAGCTTGGACAGAGTCTACGAGCAGTACTTC.

The chain joins TRBV9 to TRBJ2-3, with 12 bases that match TRBD2. Germline V CDR1 and CDR2: SGDLS, YYNGEE. The CDR3 totals 18 residues. V gave up 0 bases and J gave up 1 base; unmatched junction bases: 6. CDR3 protein: CASSVAGWTSGGTDTQYF. CDR3 nucleotides: TGTGCCAGCAGCGTAGCTGGGTGGACTAGCGGGGGCACAGATACGCAGTATTTT.

The rearrangement links TRBV4-1 to TRBJ2-2; 9 positions match TRBD1. V gave up 1 base and J gave up 5 bases; unmatched junction bases: 5. CDR3 length equals 16 residues. Germline V lookup: CDR1 MGHRA, CDR2 YSYEKL. Here the CDR3 reads CASSQVRQGGTGELFF. CDR3 in DNA: TGCGCCAGCAGCCAAGTTCGACAGGGGGGGACCGGGGAGCTGTTTTTT.

This clone was counted between two and nine times. The genes are TRBV9 and TRBJ1-6, with D maybe TRBD1 (5 bases). The germline CDR1 and CDR2 sequences are SGDLS and YYNGEE. There are 13 residues in the CDR3. V was pared by 1 base and J by 8 bases, with 7 bases between. The CDR3 protein is CASSVFRDSPLHF. The CDR3 coding sequence is TGTGCCAGCAGCGTATTCAGGGATTCACCCCTCCACTTT.

There are a few counts of this clone. V and J are TRBV5-1 and TRBJ2-3; D may be TRBD2 (6 bases). V lost 3 bases and J lost 2, with 13 bases in between. The CDR3 has 15 residues. Per the germline V gene, CDR1 is SGHRS and CDR2 is YFSETQ. The CDR3 here is CASSSGSGYTDTQYF. The CDR3 nucleotides are TGCGCCAGCAGCTCGGGGAGCGGGTACACAGATACGCAGTATTTT.

As for this clone: One junction end does not reproduce the germline sequence, and a read error may be involved. This rearrangement joins TRBV6-5 to TRBJ1-5; D might be TRBD1 (6 bases). Germline values: CDR1 MNHEY, CDR2 SVGAGI. There are 14 residues in the CDR3. Here the CDR3 reads CAISEATGSQPQHF. In nucleotides, the CDR3 is TGTGCCATCAGTGAGGCGACAGGTTCTCAGCCCCAGCATTTT.

The chain links TRBV6-5 to TRBJ1-2; D perhaps matches TRBD1 (6 bases). Trimming left V 7 bases short and J 3 bases short, with 18 bases between. Germline assignment: CDR1 MNHEY and CDR2 SVGAGI. The CDR3 is made up of 15 amino acids. CDR3 DNA sequence: TGTGCCAGCAACCAAAGGGGGGGGAAGGACTATGGCTACACCTTC. This encodes CASNQRGGKDYGYTF.

This chain uses TRBV5-5 with TRBJ2-2, with 7 bases lining up with TRBD1. Trimming cost V 4 bases and J 2 bases; bases outside gene matches: 5. The CDR3 runs to 15 residues. Germline CDR1 reads SGHKS; CDR2 reads YYEKEE (reference sequence). The CDR3 region is CASSPGTANTGELFF. As DNA, the CDR3 is TGTGCCAGCAGCCCCGGGACAGCTAACACCGGGGAGCTGTTTTTT.